This TCR beta chain was observed in a study of identical twins. Regarding the study as a whole: Its conclusions, products of cross-sectional statistical analysis, did not come from following the same donors. In zero-insertion analyses, partial confounding could arise from invariant MAIT and iNKT cells.

Healthy Caucasians, and only they, were the donors. This clonotype was recorded a few times. The antigen is unknown. Germline loops: CDR1 SGHTA, CDR2 FQGNSA. The V and J ends lost 1 base and 0 bases respectively, with 10 bases between them. This CDR3 spans 16 amino acids. TCRdb passed the 5' RACE reads through MiXCR, listing each CDR3 protein once. The sample has 1.5 million to 2 million distinct CDR3 sequences, roughly 35% seen once. The TCR originated in a newborn girl in good health. The rearrangement joins TRBV7-2 to TRBJ1-5; no firm D call. Sequences were obtained from cord blood. CDR3 loop: CASSLDKFLSNQPQHF. The CDR3, as DNA: TGTGCCAGCAGCTTAGACAAATTCCTTAGCAATCAGCCCCAGCATTTT.